This T cell receptor (beta chain) stems from a study of shared clonotypes between healthy human individuals. Study-level results: A handful of donors had roughly 5.2% of their naive CD4 clonotypes in common. Read depth was anticipated to influence clonotype sharing among donors.

Method: immunoSEQ multiplex PCR; TCRdb's copy keeps in-frame clones and lacks some. The top ten clones hold around 9.3% of a sample with a few hundred thousand clones, about 73% of them seen once. The CDR3 is 16 amino acids. Germline V gives CDR1 SGHRS, CDR2 YFSETQ. Trimming took 0 bases from V and 7 from J; bases not matched to a gene: 6. As to this clone: Antigen specificity is unknown.

The sequencing input was memory CD4+ T cells sorted from blood. Subset here: CD45RA-negative fraction. The chain has TRBV5-1 and TRBJ2-1, with 11 bases that match TRBD1. The receptor was isolated from a man younger than 40 in good health. The CDR3 sequence: CASSLEGQGGWNEQFF. The CDR3, as DNA: TGCGCCAGCAGCTTGGAGGGACAGGGGGGTTGGAATGAGCAGTTCTTC.